In its sample, the clone carrying this T cell receptor (beta chain) was seen a few times. This sample is drawn from a study of cytomegalovirus exposure and HLA in healthy donors. This PCR relied on a set of 60 Vbeta primers and 13 Jbeta primers. The method was immunoSEQ multiplex PCR; TCRdb's version includes in-frame clones alone and lacks a portion of them. The sample comprises 110,000 to 150,000 clones, about 10% of which are singletons, and less than 2% rests with the top ten. Germline V lookup: CDR1 SQVTM, CDR2 ANQGSEA. The CDR3 contains 14 residues. After removal of 1 base from V and 6 bases from J, the junction contained 4 bases not matched to a gene.

The sequenced sample was PBMCs. This chain connects TRBV29-1 to TRBJ2-7; TRBD2 agrees at 12 bases. The receptor was derived from a man aged 50 to 60 in good health and CMV-seronegative. CDR3 sequence (DNA): TGCAGCGTTGAAGTTCTAGCGGGGGGGCGCGAGCAGTACTTC. Translation gives CSVEVLAGGREQYF.